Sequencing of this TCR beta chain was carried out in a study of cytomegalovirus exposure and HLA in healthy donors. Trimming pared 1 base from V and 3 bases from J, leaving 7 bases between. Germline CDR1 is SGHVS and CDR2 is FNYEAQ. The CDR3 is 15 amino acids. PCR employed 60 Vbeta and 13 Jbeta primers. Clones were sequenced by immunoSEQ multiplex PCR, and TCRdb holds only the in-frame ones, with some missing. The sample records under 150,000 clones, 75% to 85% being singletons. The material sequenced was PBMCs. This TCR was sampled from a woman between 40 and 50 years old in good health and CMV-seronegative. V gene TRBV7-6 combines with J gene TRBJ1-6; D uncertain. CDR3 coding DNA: TGTGCCAGCAGCTTAGGGCCAGTCTATAATTCACCCCTCCACTTT. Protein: CASSLGPVYNSPLHF.